These 23 T cell receptor beta chains originate from one sample sequenced in a study of T cells after yellow fever vaccination. From the 5' RACE reads, TCRdb called clonotypes with MiXCR, one entry per CDR3 protein. The sample lists 300,000 or so distinct CDR3 sequences; over 10% were seen once. The source was CD4+ T cells sorted from PBMCs, collected 45 days after the yellow fever booster vaccination. The receptors stem from a man younger than 45 who received the YFV17D yellow fever vaccine.

The CDR3 region is CASSLINYNEQFF. The CDR3 DNA follows: TGTGCCAGCAGCCTAATAAACTACAATGAGCAGTTCTTC. The genes are TRBV7-2 and TRBJ2-1; D unresolved. The V gene's germline CDR1 is SGHTA and CDR2 FQGNSA. The CDR3 is 13 amino acids. V shed 5 bases and J shed 3 bases, with 8 bases lying between them. The whole variable domain, filled in from reference TRBV7-2 and TRBJ2-1, reads GAGVSQSPSNKVTEKGKDVELRCDPISGHTALYWYRQSLGQGLEFLIYFQGNSAPDKSGLPSDRFSAERTGGSVSTLTIQRTQQEDSAVYLCASSLINYNEQFFGPGTRLTVL.

The chain couples TRBV11-2 to TRBJ2-5; 9 bases line up with TRBD2. The CDR3 has 17 residues. Germline V gene sequence: CDR1 SGHAT, CDR2 FQNNGV. V lost 1 base to trimming and J lost 1 base; unmatched junction nucleotides: 7. This chain's CDR3 is CASSLGGASGAQETQYF. The CDR3 coding sequence is TGTGCCAGCAGCTTAGGGGGGGCTAGCGGGGCCCAAGAGACCCAGTACTTC.

This clonotype was recorded at least ten times. V is TRBV20-1 and J is TRBJ1-2; D not resolved. The CDR3 consists of 11 residues. V lost 4 bases and J lost 4, with 7 bases in between. CDR1 is DFQATT and CDR2 is SNEGSKA in the germline V gene (reference sequence). The CDR3 spells CSANIAYGYTF. CDR3 DNA sequence: TGCAGTGCTAACATCGCCTATGGCTACACCTTC.

This clonotype was seen a few times. The chain is built from TRBV12-3 or TRBV12-4 and TRBJ2-7; D ambiguous. Trimming shortened V by 7 bases and J by 6 bases, and 13 bases separated the two germline ends. The CDR3 is 12 amino acids. CDR3 sequence reads: CASTSITGEQYF. The CDR3, as DNA: TGTGCCAGCACTTCGATTACCGGCGAGCAGTACTTC.

This clonotype was observed a few times. The chain links TRBV7-2 to TRBJ2-7, with 16 bases fitting TRBD2. From germline, CDR1 is SGHTA and CDR2 FQGNSA. The CDR3 spans 15 residues. V was pared by 8 bases and J by 5 bases, with 6 bases of the junction left unmatched. CDR3 nucleotides: TGTGCCAGCCGACCGGGACTAGCGGGAGGGAACGAGCAGTACTTC. This gives the protein CASRPGLAGGNEQYF. The variable domain in full, completed from reference TRBV7-2 and TRBJ2-7, reads GAGVSQSPSNKVTEKGKDVELRCDPISGHTALYWYRQSLGQGLEFLIYFQGNSAPDKSGLPSDRFSAERTGGSVSTLTIQRTQQEDSAVYLCASRPGLAGGNEQYFGPGTRLTVT.

V and J are TRBV6-1 and TRBJ2-1, with 7 bases identical to TRBD2. The V gene's germline CDR1 is MNHNS and CDR2 SASEGT. V lost 1 base to trimming and J lost 13 bases; unmatched junction nucleotides: 13. CDR3 length: 15 amino acids. DNA for the CDR3: TGTGCCAGCAGTGAAGGGGTCTGGGGGAGCGGGATACAGTTCTTC. Protein: CASSEGVWGSGIQFF.

This clonotype has just a few counts. The chain couples TRBV6-2 or TRBV6-3 to TRBJ1-5; a possible D gene is TRBD1 (6 bases). CDR3 length: 16 amino acids. Trimming left V 2 bases short and J 6 bases short, with 17 bases between. The germline V gene encodes CDR1 MNHEY and CDR2 SVGEGT. The CDR3 loop is CASSYGGGAGRQPQHF. The CDR3 DNA reads as TGTGCCAGCAGTTACGGGGGCGGGGCAGGGCGTCAGCCCCAGCATTTT.

V is TRBV7-2 and J is TRBJ2-7, with a possible D match to TRBD2 (5 bases). Germline V CDR1 and CDR2: SGHTA, FQGNSA. This CDR3 has 13 amino acids. V lost 6 bases to trimming and J lost 4 bases, with 13 bases between them. This CDR3 is CASRPRADYEQYF. The CDR3 bases are TGTGCCAGCAGGCCGCGGGCGGATTACGAGCAGTACTTC.

This clonotype was observed a handful of times. A much larger clone sits a single nucleotide away, making a read error possible. The V gene is TRBV11-1, the J gene TRBJ2-5; D not certain. The V gene's germline CDR1 is SGHAT and CDR2 FQDESV (reference sequence). The CDR3 has 13 amino acids. Between the trimmed V and J ends, which lost 1 base and 5 bases, there was a span of 8 bases. The CDR3: CASSLVGFETQYF. CDR3 in DNA: TGTGCCAGCAGCTTAGTAGGGTTTGAGACCCAGTACTTC.

This clonotype has more than one count but fewer than ten. J is TRBJ2-1 and V is TRBV24-1; no clear D gene. Per germline, CDR1 KGHDR and CDR2 SFDVKD. This CDR3 contains 14 residues. V lost 0 bases and J lost 4, with 6 bases in between. CDR3: CATSDLTQYNEQFF. The CDR3 coding sequence is TGTGCCACCAGTGATTTGACACAGTACAATGAGCAGTTCTTC.

The rearrangement links TRBV6-5 to TRBJ2-3; D uncertain. Trimming pared 3 bases from V and 2 bases from J, leaving 15 bases between. Germline CDR1 is MNHEY and CDR2 is SVGAGI. The CDR3 is 16 amino acids. The CDR3 DNA sequence: TGTGCCAGCAGTTATGAGTACGCAGCACCCACAGATACGCAGTATTTT. Translated: CASSYEYAAPTDTQYF.

The rearrangement links TRBV7-9 to TRBJ1-6; D is ambiguous. The CDR3 covers 16 residues. Germline V CDR1 and CDR2: SEHNR, FQNEAQ (reference sequence). V was trimmed by 2 bases and J by 6 bases, leaving 14 bases between them. The CDR3 is CASSLHDTLGNSPLHF. For the CDR3, the DNA is TGTGCCAGCAGCTTACATGACACTCTCGGTAATTCACCCCTCCACTTT.

This clonotype occurred many times. The chain recombines TRBV20-1 with TRBJ2-1; D gene uncertain. The CDR3 is 13 amino acids. Germline V gene lookup returns CDR1 DFQATT and CDR2 SNEGSKA (reference sequence). V was trimmed by 1 base and J by 0 bases, leaving 4 bases between them. The CDR3 loop reads CSARVYSYNEQFF. The CDR3 DNA reads as TGCAGTGCTAGAGTTTACTCCTACAATGAGCAGTTCTTC.

The rearrangement uses TRBV7-2 and TRBJ2-7; D remains ambiguous. The CDR3 loop spans 13 amino acids. The V end lost 3 bases, the J end lost 9 bases, and 15 bases lay between the germline ends. Germline assignment: CDR1 SGHTA and CDR2 FQGNSA. CDR3 region: CASSFGLREGQYF. In DNA form, the CDR3 reads TGTGCCAGCAGCTTCGGCCTCCGTGAAGGGCAGTACTTC.

This sequence joins TRBV5-1 and TRBJ2-7; 7 bases agree with TRBD1. Trimming at V came to 4 bases and at J to 2 bases, leaving 6 bases not matched to a gene. This CDR3 has 14 amino acids. Germline CDR1 reads SGHRS; CDR2 reads YFSETQ. The CDR3 DNA sequence: TGCGCCAGCAGCCATGGGACAGCCACCTACGAGCAGTACTTC. Its translation: CASSHGTATYEQYF.

This clonotype was detected only a few times. V usage is TRBV5-1 and J usage is TRBJ1-4, with D unclear. The germline gives CDR1 SGHRS, CDR2 YFSETQ. The CDR3 totals 16 residues. V was clipped by 3 bases and J by 0 bases, with 12 bases between them. CDR3 in amino acids: CASSSGPRATNEKLFF. The DNA for the CDR3 is TGCGCCAGCAGCTCCGGGCCACGGGCAACTAATGAAAAACTGTTTTTT. The full variable domain, with the rest looked up from reference TRBV5-1 and TRBJ1-4, is KAGVTQTPRYLIKTRGQQVTLSCSPISGHRSVSWYQQTPGQGLQFLFEYFSETQRNKGNFPGRFSGRQFSNSRSEMNVSTLELGDSALYLCASSSGPRATNEKLFFGSGTQLSVL.

This clonotype was found a few times. This sequence joins TRBV20-1 and TRBJ2-7, with D tentatively TRBD1 (5 bases). CDR3 size: 14 residues. V lost 6 bases and J lost 4, with 19 bases in between. The germline CDR1 and CDR2 sequences are DFQATT and SNEGSKA (reference sequence). This CDR3 reads CSATTRTYDYEQYF. DNA for the CDR3: TGCAGTGCGACAACCCGGACATATGATTACGAGCAGTACTTC.

In this sample, this clonotype turned up a few times. The J gene is TRBJ1-1, the V gene TRBV7-2; 7 bases are shared with TRBD1. CDR3 size: 15 residues. Losses at the gene ends were 4 bases for V and 1 base for J; bases not matched to a gene: 6. The germline gives CDR1 SGHTA, CDR2 FQGNSA. CDR3 amino acids: CASSSAGTANTEAFF. The CDR3 bases are TGTGCCAGCAGCTCGGCCGGGACAGCGAACACTGAAGCTTTCTTT.

V and J are TRBV7-3 and TRBJ2-1, with 12 bases fitting TRBD1. Germline V gene data show CDR1 as SGHTA and CDR2 as FQGTGA. The CDR3 spans 15 residues. V lost 2 bases and J lost 5; bases outside the gene matches: 1. The CDR3 nucleotides are TGTGCCAGCAGCTTAGGGACAGGGGGCCACAATGAGCAGTTCTTC. Its translation: CASSLGTGGHNEQFF.

The V gene is TRBV7-3, the J gene TRBJ2-7; D is unresolved. From germline, CDR1 is SGHTA and CDR2 FQGTGA. CDR3 length: 16 amino acids. Trimming stripped 3 bases from V and 2 bases from J, with 17 bases between. The CDR3 is CASSFWWLCHTYEQYF. The CDR3 DNA sequence: TGTGCCAGCAGCTTTTGGTGGCTTTGTCACACCTACGAGCAGTACTTC.

In DNA, the CDR3 is TGCAGTGCTAAGGTGCGCGGCACCGGGGAGCTGTTTTTT. Translating it yields CSAKVRGTGELFF. The chain employs TRBV20-1 and TRBJ2-2; D not certain. In germline, CDR1 is DFQATT, CDR2 SNEGSKA (reference sequence). The CDR3 covers 13 residues. With 4 bases removed from V and 4 bases from J, the gap between germline ends came to 10 bases.

This clonotype was counted ten times or more. The chain carries TRBV10-2 and TRBJ2-1; 7 bases align to TRBD2. CDR1 WSHSY and CDR2 SAAADI come from the germline V gene. V gave up 5 bases and J gave up 4 bases; unmatched junction bases: 8. This CDR3 region has 15 residues. In DNA form, the CDR3 reads TGCGCCAGCAGTTCGACTAGCCCCGAGTACAATGAGCAGTTCTTC. It specifies CASSSTSPEYNEQFF.

This clonotype was detected only a few times. The V call is TRBV28, the J call TRBJ1-5; TRBD1 matches 7 bases. Germline loops: CDR1 MDHEN, CDR2 SYDVKM. The CDR3 is made up of 15 amino acids. After removal of 6 bases from V and 0 bases from J, the junction contained 5 bases not matched to a gene. CDR3 residues: CASRRDSLSNQPQHF. The CDR3 DNA follows: TGTGCCAGCAGACGGGACAGCCTTAGCAATCAGCCCCAGCATTTT.